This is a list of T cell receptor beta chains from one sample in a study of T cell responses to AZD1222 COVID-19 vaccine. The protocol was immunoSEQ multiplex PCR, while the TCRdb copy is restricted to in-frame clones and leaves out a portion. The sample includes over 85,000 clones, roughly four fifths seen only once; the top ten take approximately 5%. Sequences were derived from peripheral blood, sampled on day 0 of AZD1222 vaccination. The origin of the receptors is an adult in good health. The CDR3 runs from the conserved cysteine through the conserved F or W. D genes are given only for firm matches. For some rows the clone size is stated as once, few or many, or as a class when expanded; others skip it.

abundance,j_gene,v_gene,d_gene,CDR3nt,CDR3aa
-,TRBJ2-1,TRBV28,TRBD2,TGTGCCAGCAGCTATGGACTAGCGGGAGGAGGGTACAATGAGCAGTTCTTC,CASSYGLAGGGYNEQFF
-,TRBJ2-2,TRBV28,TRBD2,TGTGCCAGCAGTTCTGGATCCTTAGCGGGAGGCACCGGGGAGCTGTTTTTT,CASSSGSLAGGTGELFF
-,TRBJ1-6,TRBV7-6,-,TGTGCCAGCAGCAAACAGGGTGGTTCACCCCTCCACTTT,CASSKQGGSPLHF
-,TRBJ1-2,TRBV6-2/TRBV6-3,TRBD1,TGTGCCAGCAGTAAGGACAGGGGCTATGGCTACACCTTC,CASSKDRGYGYTF
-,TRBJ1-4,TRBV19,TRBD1,TGTGCCAGTAGTATAGCCCCGACAGGGTTCAATGAAAAACTGTTTTTT,CASSIAPTGFNEKLFF
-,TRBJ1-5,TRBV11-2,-,TGTGCCAGCAGCCTCTCGTTCAATCAGCCCCAGCATTTT,CASSLSFNQPQHF
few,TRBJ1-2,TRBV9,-,TGTGCCAGCAGCGCCAGGGCCGGACCCGGGGGGTATGGCTACACCTTC,CASSARAGPGGYGYTF
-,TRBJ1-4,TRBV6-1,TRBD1,TGTGCCAGCAGTGAAGACAGGGGAACTGAAAAACTGTTTTTT,CASSEDRGTEKLFF
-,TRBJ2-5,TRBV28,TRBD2,TGTGCCAGCAGTACTCCTTCCGGGACTAGGGACTCGGAGACCCAGTACTTC,CASSTPSGTRDSETQYF
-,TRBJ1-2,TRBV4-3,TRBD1,TGCGCCAGCAGCCAAGATCCCGGACAGGGCTATGGCTACACCTTC,CASSQDPGQGYGYTF
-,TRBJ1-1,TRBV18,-,TGTGCCAGCTCAGGACGGACCATGAACACTGAAGCTTTCTTT,CASSGRTMNTEAFF
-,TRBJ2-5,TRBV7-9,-,TGTGCCAGCAGCTCAAATCAAGAGACCCAGTACTTC,CASSSNQETQYF
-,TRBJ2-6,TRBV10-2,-,TGCGCCAGCAGCGGACGGAGCTCTGGGGCCAACGTCCTGACTTTC,CASSGRSSGANVLTF
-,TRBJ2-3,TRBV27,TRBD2,TGTGCCAGCAGTTCCCCTAGCGGGGGGGCCGGGGATACGCAGTATTTT,CASSSPSGGAGDTQYF
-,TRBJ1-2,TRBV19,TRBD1,TGTGCCAGTAGTATGGAGACAGGGGGCTTGTCGGGGGGCTACACCTTC,CASSMETGGLSGGYTF
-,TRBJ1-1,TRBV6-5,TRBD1,TGTGCCAGCACTCCGACAGGGTGGACTGAAGCTTTCTTT,CASTPTGWTEAFF
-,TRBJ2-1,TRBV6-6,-,TGTGCCAGCAGTAAAGCGTACAATGAGCAGTTCTTC,CASSKAYNEQFF
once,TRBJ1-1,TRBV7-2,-,TGTGCCAGCAGCTTCCGCGGTACGGGCAAAGAAGCTTTCTTT,CASSFRGTGKEAFF
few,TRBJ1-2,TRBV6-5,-,TGTGCCAGCAGGTATTCAGTACGACTCGTGGATGGCTACACCTTC,CASRYSVRLVDGYTF
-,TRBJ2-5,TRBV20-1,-,TGCAGTGCTTGGGCGCAAGAGACCCAGTACTTC,CSAWAQETQYF
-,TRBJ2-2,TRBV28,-,TGTGCCAGCAGTCTTAACACCGGGGAGCTGTTTTTT,CASSLNTGELFF
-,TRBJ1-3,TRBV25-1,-,TGTGCCAGCAGTGAGCGTGGAAACACCATATATTTT,CASSERGNTIYF
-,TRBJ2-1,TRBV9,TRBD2,TGTGCCAGCAGCCCCCGGACTAGCGTAGCCAATGAGCAGTTCTTC,CASSPRTSVANEQFF
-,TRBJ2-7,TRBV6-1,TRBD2,TGTGCCAGCAGTGAGACTAGCGGGGGGGTAGGTACCTTC,CASSETSGGVGTF
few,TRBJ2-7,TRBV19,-,TGTGCCAGTAGACCTGGGACCTCCAACGAGCAGTACTTC,CASRPGTSNEQYF
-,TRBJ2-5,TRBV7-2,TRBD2,TGTGCCAGCAGCGGACTAGCGAGAGAGACCCAGTACTTC,CASSGLARETQYF
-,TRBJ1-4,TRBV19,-,TGTGCCAGTAGTTTCCACAGGGATCGGTCAACTAATGAAAAACTGTTTTTT,CASSFHRDRSTNEKLFF
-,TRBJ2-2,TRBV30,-,TGTGCCTGCCCGGGGACCTGGAACACCGGGGAGCTGTTTTTT,CACPGTWNTGELFF
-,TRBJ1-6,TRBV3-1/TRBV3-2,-,TGTGCCAGCAGCCAACAGCGGGGTGGGTCACCCCTCCACTTT,CASSQQRGGSPLHF
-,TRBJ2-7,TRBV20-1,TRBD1,TGCAGTGCTGGGACAGTGCGCGAGCAGTACTTC,CSAGTVREQYF
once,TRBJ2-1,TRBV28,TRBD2,TGTGCCAGCGGATCTTCTACCCGGACTAGCAGCCTTCGAGGTTTGGGTGAGCAGTTCTTC,CASGSSTRTSSLRGLGEQFF
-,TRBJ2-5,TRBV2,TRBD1,TGTGCCAGCAGTGAGGGGACAGGGGTGGAGACCCAGTACTTC,CASSEGTGVETQYF
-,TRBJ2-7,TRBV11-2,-,TGTGCCAGCAGCTTAGATCAGATCGGCGGAGAGGAGTACTTC,CASSLDQIGGEEYF
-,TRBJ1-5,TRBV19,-,TGTGCCAGTAGGACTCACAATCAGCCCCAGCATTTT,CASRTHNQPQHF
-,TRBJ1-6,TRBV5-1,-,TGCGCCAGCAGCTTGGCCGGGCAGGGAAGCAATTCACCCCTCCACTTT,CASSLAGQGSNSPLHF
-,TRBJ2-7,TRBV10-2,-,TGCGCCAGCAATGGGAACAGTAGGTTCGAGCAGTACTTC,CASNGNSRFEQYF
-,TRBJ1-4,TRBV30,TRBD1,TGTGCCTGGGATACAGGGGGCTATAATGAAAAACTGTTTTTT,CAWDTGGYNEKLFF
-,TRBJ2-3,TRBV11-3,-,TGTGCCAGCAGCGCAACCGGGACTCCCTTAGATACGCAGTATTTT,CASSATGTPLDTQYF
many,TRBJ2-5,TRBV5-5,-,TGTGCCAGCAGCTTTGGATCGAGTCAAGAGACCCAGTACTTC,CASSFGSSQETQYF
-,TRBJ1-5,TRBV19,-,TGTGCCAGTAGTATTCGGCCAGCCAATCAGCCCCAGCATTTT,CASSIRPANQPQHF
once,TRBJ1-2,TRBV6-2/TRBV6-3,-,TGTGCCAGCAGTTTGTCCGGCGCAGGAGGGGGCTACACCTTC,CASSLSGAGGGYTF